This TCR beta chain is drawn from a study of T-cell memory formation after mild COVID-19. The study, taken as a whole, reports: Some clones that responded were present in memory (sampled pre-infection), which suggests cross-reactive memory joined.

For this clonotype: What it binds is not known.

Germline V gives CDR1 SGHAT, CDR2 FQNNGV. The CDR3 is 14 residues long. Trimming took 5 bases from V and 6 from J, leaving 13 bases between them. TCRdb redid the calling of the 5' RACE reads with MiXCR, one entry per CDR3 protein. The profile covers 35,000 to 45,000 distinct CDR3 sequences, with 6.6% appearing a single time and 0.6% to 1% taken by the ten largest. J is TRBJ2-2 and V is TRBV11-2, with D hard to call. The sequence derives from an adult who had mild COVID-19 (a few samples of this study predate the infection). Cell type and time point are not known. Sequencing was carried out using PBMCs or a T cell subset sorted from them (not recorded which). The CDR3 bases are TGTGCCAGCAGCCGCCTGGGAAGCGCCGGGGAGCTGTTTTTT. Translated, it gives CASSRLGSAGELFF.